These 24 T cell receptor beta chains came from one sample sequenced in a study of human T cells and chemical hapten exposure. TCRdb processed the RACE reads anew with MiXCR; each CDR3 protein has one entry. This sample has approximately 71,000 distinct CDR3 sequences; more than 8% occur once, and the top ten carry approximately 3%. The time point is: patch test 1, 2 weeks after DPC sensitization. The treatment here: therapeutic diphenylcyclopropenone sensitization with weekly scalp DPC. The sequencing here drew on whole blood, taken in connection with sensitization to the hapten diphenylcyclopropenone (DPC). The receptors were gathered from a woman aged 40 to 50 with alopecia areata. Some clones in this sample may be carry-over from other donors' samples.

This clonotype was counted at least ten times. This chain links TRBV24-1 with TRBJ2-1; 9 positions match TRBD2. The CDR3 runs to 18 residues. V shed 4 bases and J 2 bases; nucleotides not matched to a gene: 11. Germline V gene data show CDR1 as KGHDR and CDR2 as SFDVKD. CDR3 protein: CATSERHIAGAAYNEQFF. For the CDR3, the DNA is TGTGCCACCAGTGAACGACATATAGCGGGGGCCGCCTACAATGAGCAGTTCTTC.

This clonotype was counted at least ten times. The V call is TRBV5-5, the J call TRBJ2-5; no reliable D call. The CDR3 length is 15 residues. Trimming took 4 bases from V and 4 from J, leaving 17 bases between them. Germline V CDR1 and CDR2: SGHKS, YYEKEE (reference sequence). CDR3 nucleotides: TGTGCCAGCAGCATGGATGGTCGAGGATCAGAGACCCAGTACTTC. It translates to CASSMDGRGSETQYF.

This clonotype was seen many times. The chain is built from TRBV7-2 and TRBJ1-1, with D maybe TRBD1 (6 bases). This CDR3 is 13 amino acids long. CDR1 is SGHTA and CDR2 is FQGNSA in the germline V gene. V gave up 5 bases and J gave up 7 bases, with 14 bases separating them. The CDR3 bases are TGTGCCAGCAGCCCCCAGGGGCGGAATGAAGCTTTCTTT. Translated, it gives CASSPQGRNEAFF.

This clonotype has at least ten counts. The V call is TRBV7-2, the J call TRBJ1-2, with D maybe TRBD1 (6 bases). V dropped 4 bases and J dropped 2 bases, with 14 bases sitting between them. The germline gives CDR1 SGHTA, CDR2 FQGNSA. There are 15 residues in the CDR3. The CDR3: CASSSANTGNYGYTF. CDR3 in DNA: TGTGCCAGCAGCTCGGCAAACACAGGGAACTATGGCTACACCTTC.

This clonotype came up many times. The chain uses TRBV29-1 and TRBJ1-4, with 9 bases identical to TRBD1. The CDR3 contains 14 residues. The V and J ends lost 4 bases and 7 bases, in that order; junction bases with no gene match: 7. Germline values: CDR1 SQVTM, CDR2 ANQGSEA. The CDR3 reads CSVGVTGGGEKLFF. In DNA, the CDR3 is TGCAGCGTTGGAGTTACAGGGGGCGGTGAAAAACTGTTTTTT.

The table lists this clonotype with many counts. The rearrangement uses TRBV3-2 and TRBJ2-3; TRBD1 was called by the table and not checked on the DNA. TRBV3-2 has pseudogene status. The CDR3 contains 14 residues. The CDR3 spells CASTPRTVRDTQYF. The CDR3 DNA reads TGTGCCAGCACCCCAAGGACAGTCCGAGATACGCAGTATTTT.

This clonotype was seen once. V gene TRBV12-5 combines with J gene TRBJ1-2, with no clear D. The germline gives CDR1 LGHNT, CDR2 FRNRAP. Trimming took 5 bases from V and 3 from J, leaving 10 bases between them. The CDR3 length is 13 residues. The DNA of the CDR3 is TGTGCTAGTGGTCGGTCCTCCGACTATGGCTACACCTTC. Its protein product is CASGRSSDYGYTF.

This clonotype has just a few counts. This chain links TRBV12-3 or TRBV12-4 with TRBJ2-1; D is possibly TRBD2 (6 bases). V was shortened by 3 bases and J by 10 bases, with 16 bases between the two germline ends. This CDR3 comprises 14 residues. The CDR3 DNA follows: TGTGCCAGCAGTTTCAACGGGCACCGGGGGGAGCAGTTCTTC. Protein product: CASSFNGHRGEQFF.

This clonotype was counted at least ten times. The V call is TRBV25-1, the J call TRBJ1-1, with TRBD1 as a possible D gene (6 bases). Trimming pared 3 bases from V and 3 bases from J, leaving 11 bases between. The germline V gene encodes CDR1 MGHDK and CDR2 SYGVNS. The CDR3 consists of 14 residues. The CDR3 bases are TGTGCCAGCAGTGACTCGCAGGGGTACACTGAAGCTTTCTTT. Protein product: CASSDSQGYTEAFF.

The rearrangement joins TRBV7-2 to TRBJ2-5, with 7 positions matching TRBD1. This CDR3 region has 16 residues. The V segment lost 2 bases and the J segment 1 base; nucleotides outside the gene matches: 7. In germline, CDR1 is SGHTA, CDR2 FQGNSA. The CDR3 here is CASSLTRTGPQETQYF. DNA of the CDR3: TGTGCCAGCAGCTTAACCCGGACAGGCCCCCAAGAGACCCAGTACTTC.

This clonotype came up a few times. The chain joins TRBV19 to TRBJ2-5, with D unresolved. Per the germline V gene, CDR1 is LNHDA and CDR2 is SQIVND (reference sequence). V dropped 3 bases and J dropped 0 bases, with 8 bases sitting between them. CDR3 length equals 14 residues. CDR3 sequence: CASSMNGYQETQYF. CDR3 bases: TGTGCCAGTAGTATGAACGGCTACCAAGAGACCCAGTACTTC.

In this sample, this clonotype turned up many times. The chain joins TRBV7-9 to TRBJ1-6; D gene ambiguous. Trimming removed 1 base from V and 8 bases from J, with 9 bases in between. The CDR3 extends over 14 amino acids. CDR1 is SEHNR and CDR2 is FQNEAQ in the germline V gene (reference sequence). DNA for the CDR3: TGTGCCAGCAGCTTAGGGGTCGGGGATTCACCCCTCCACTTT. This translates into CASSLGVGDSPLHF.

In its sample, this clonotype was seen many times. The V and J genes are TRBV20-1 and TRBJ2-2; D possibly corresponds to TRBD1 (6 bases). CDR3 length equals 13 residues. Trimming removed 4 bases from V and 0 bases from J, with 6 bases in between. The germline CDR1 and CDR2 sequences are DFQATT and SNEGSKA (reference sequence). CDR3 loop: CSAKGANTGELFF. As DNA, the CDR3 is TGCAGTGCTAAGGGGGCGAACACCGGGGAGCTGTTTTTT.

J is TRBJ2-1 and V is TRBV6-6; TRBD1 might be the D (5 bases). Germline V gene lookup returns CDR1 MNHNY and CDR2 SVGAGI (reference sequence). The CDR3 runs to 15 residues. V was clipped by 9 bases and J by 7 bases, with 22 bases between them. The chain's CDR3 is CASDETQGSLNEQFF. CDR3 nucleotide sequence: TGTGCCAGTGACGAGACTCAGGGTAGTTTAAATGAGCAGTTCTTC.

In its sample, this clonotype was seen a few times. The rearrangement uses TRBV6-5 and TRBJ1-1; no reliable D call. CDR3 length equals 11 residues. Germline V CDR1 and CDR2: MNHEY, SVGAGI. V shed 7 bases and J shed 8 bases, with 11 bases lying between them. The CDR3 DNA reads as TGTGCCAGCACCCGAGGGTCGGAAGCTTTCTTT. This gives the protein CASTRGSEAFF.

This clonotype has a handful of counts. The V and J genes are TRBV12-3 or TRBV12-4 and TRBJ2-2; D is uncertain. This CDR3 comprises 12 residues. Trimming left V 7 bases short and J 4 bases short, with 7 bases between. The CDR3 sequence is CASTGGTGELFF. CDR3 nucleotide sequence: TGTGCCAGCACCGGCGGCACCGGGGAGCTGTTTTTT.

In its sample, this clonotype was seen many times. V gene TRBV10-1 combines with J gene TRBJ1-2; D ambiguous. Per the germline V gene, CDR1 is WNHNN and CDR2 is SYGVQD (reference sequence). V gave up 4 bases and J gave up 4 bases, with 10 bases separating them. CDR3 size: 13 residues. DNA of the CDR3: TGCGCCAGCAGTGTAGCCTTACCCTATGGCTACACCTTC. Translating it yields CASSVALPYGYTF.

The V gene is TRBV21-1, the J gene TRBJ2-1. TRBV21-1 is annotated as a pseudogene. The CDR3 runs 18 residues. The CDR3 loop reads CASSSRGKFAHPYNEQFF. CDR3 nucleotide sequence: TGTGCCAGCAGCAGCCGAGGAAAGTTCGCACATCCGTACAATGAGCAGTTCTTC.

The chain combines TRBV6-2 or TRBV6-3 with TRBJ2-2, with 16 positions matching TRBD2. Germline trimming cut 10 bases from V and 3 bases from J; bases unmatched to any gene: 8. CDR3 length equals 17 residues. Germline CDR1 reads MNHEY; CDR2 reads SVGEGT. This CDR3 reads CANPGLAGGSDTGELFF. DNA of the CDR3: TGTGCCAACCCGGGACTAGCGGGGGGGTCCGACACCGGGGAGCTGTTTTTT.

This clonotype was seen repeatedly, ten times or more. This chain connects TRBV23-1 to TRBJ1-4, with TRBD1 matching 8 bases. TRBV23-1 is an ORF, and what it does is uncertain. Losses at the gene ends were 0 bases for V and 0 bases for J; bases not matched to a gene: 9. This CDR3 comprises 19 residues. This CDR3 is CASSQSLGQDTATNEKLFF. In DNA, the CDR3 is TGCGCCAGCAGTCAATCATTGGGACAGGACACCGCAACTAATGAAAAACTGTTTTTT.

Regarding this clonotype: A clone one base away is much larger, so this may be a read error. This chain links TRBV3-1 with TRBJ1-4; 9 bases fit TRBD1. Germline CDR1 LGHDT, CDR2 YNNKEL (reference sequence). The CDR3 covers 14 residues. The CDR3 bases are TGTGCCAGCAGCCGGGGACAGGGAAATGATAAACTGTTTTTT. Translated: CASSRGQGNDKLFF.

There are a few counts of this clonotype. The chain's CDR3 is CASSVGRLYEQYF. In DNA form, the CDR3 reads TGTGCCAGCAGCGTAGGACGGCTCTACGAGCAGTACTTC. This chain links TRBV5-6 with TRBJ2-7; D not resolved. Trimming removed 4 bases from V and 3 bases from J, with 11 bases in between. CDR3 length equals 13 residues. Germline CDR1 and CDR2: SGHDT and YYEEEE.

This clonotype was counted a few times. The chain uses TRBV6-5 and TRBJ2-1; D may be TRBD2 (6 bases). The CDR3 totals 17 residues. Between the trimmed V and J ends, which lost 6 bases and 1 base, there was a span of 19 bases. Germline assignment: CDR1 MNHEY and CDR2 SVGAGI. CDR3 sequence (DNA): TGTGCCAGCAGCCCCCGGGGAGGCCGACGATCCTACAATGAGCAGTTCTTC. This translates into CASSPRGGRRSYNEQFF.

This clonotype came up many times. The V and J genes are TRBV9 and TRBJ1-6, with 8 bases that match TRBD1. With V trimmed by 7 bases and J by 5 bases, 11 bases remained unmatched. CDR3 length equals 16 residues. From germline, CDR1 is SGDLS and CDR2 YYNGEE. The CDR3 spells CASGPFGQGNNSPLHF. The DNA of the CDR3 is TGTGCCAGCGGCCCTTTCGGACAGGGAAATAATTCACCCCTCCACTTT.